Listed below are T cell receptor beta chains from one sample, sequenced in a study of blood T cell repertoires in COVID-19. Measured with immunoSEQ multiplex PCR; TCRdb has only the in-frame clones, and not every one. The data show almost 100,000 clones, around nine tenths seen once. Sequencing was done on a sample of peripheral blood. These receptors were collected from a man aged 50 or older with acute or convalescent COVID-19. Both conserved end residues are part of each CDR3. The order of the fields is V gene, clone size, J gene, D gene, CDR3 DNA, CDR3 protein. D genes are given only for firm matches. Only part of the rows carry a size: once, few, many, or a class if the clone is expanded.

TRBV6-5	NA	TRBJ1-3	NA	TGTGCCAGCAGTTACGGGGGCCGCTCTGGAAACACCATATATTTT	CASSYGGRSGNTIYF
TRBV19	NA	TRBJ2-3	NA	TGTGCCAGTAGCGGGGTCACAGATACGCAGTATTTT	CASSGVTDTQYF
TRBV2	NA	TRBJ1-3	TRBD1	TGTGCCAGCAGTGACCCGGGACAGCCCTACTCTGGAAACACCATATATTTT	CASSDPGQPYSGNTIYF
TRBV5-4	NA	TRBJ2-1	TRBD2	TGTGCCAGCAGCACTGACACTAGCGGGAGTATCTACAATGAGCAGTTCTTC	CASSTDTSGSIYNEQFF
TRBV6-6	NA	TRBJ2-2	NA	TGTGCCAGCAGTTACGGGGGCTCCTCCGGGGAGCTGTTTTTT	CASSYGGSSGELFF
TRBV5-8	NA	TRBJ1-1	NA	TGTGCCAGCAGCTTTGGCCCATCCCTCGCTTTCTTT	CASSFGPSLAFF
TRBV2	NA	TRBJ1-2	TRBD1	TGTGCCACTCATGAAGGACAGGGAAGGTATGGCTACACCTTC	CATHEGQGRYGYTF
TRBV4-1	NA	TRBJ1-2	NA	TGCGCCAGCAGCCAAGTTGGGGGCCACTATGGCTACACCTTC	CASSQVGGHYGYTF
TRBV6-5	few	TRBJ2-1	NA	TGTGCCAGCAGTTACTCGTGGGGGGATTCCTACAATGAGCAGTTCTTC	CASSYSWGDSYNEQFF
TRBV7-9	NA	TRBJ1-2	NA	TGTGCCAGCAGCTTAGGAGGGTCCGGGGACTATGGCTACACCTTC	CASSLGGSGDYGYTF
TRBV3-1/TRBV3-2	NA	TRBJ2-1	NA	TGTGCCAGCAGCCAAGGAATGACACTTTACAATGAGCAGTTCTTC	CASSQGMTLYNEQFF
TRBV5-4	NA	TRBJ1-1	TRBD1	TGTGCCAGCAGCAACAGGGGGATAACTGAAGCTTTCTTT	CASSNRGITEAFF
TRBV6-1	NA	TRBJ2-3	TRBD2	TGTGCCAGCAGTGAAACCCGGACTAGCGGGAGGAGCACAGATACGCAGTATTTT	CASSETRTSGRSTDTQYF
TRBV10-3	many	TRBJ2-3	TRBD2	TGTGCCATCAGTGACCCGGGACTAGGCGCAGATACGCAGTATTTT	CAISDPGLGADTQYF
TRBV7-9	NA	TRBJ1-2	NA	TGTGCCAGCAGCCCGTCCGGGGGAGCAGATTATGGCTACACCTTC	CASSPSGGADYGYTF
TRBV9	NA	TRBJ1-2	NA	TGTGCCAGCAGCAGGGGGGGGGCCAACTATGGCTACACCTTC	CASSRGGANYGYTF
TRBV9	NA	TRBJ2-7	TRBD1	TGTGCCAGCAGCCCCAGAACAGGGGGCAGCTACGAGCAGTACTTC	CASSPRTGGSYEQYF
TRBV19	few	TRBJ1-1	NA	TGTGCCACCCCGAAGTCGGGGGGGGCACCGGTCACTGAAGCTTTCTTT	CATPKSGGAPVTEAFF
TRBV12-3/TRBV12-4	NA	TRBJ2-7	NA	TGTGCCAGCAGTGGCCGCTTATACGAGCAGTACTTC	CASSGRLYEQYF
TRBV20-1	once	TRBJ2-1	NA	TGCAGTGCTACTTCTAATTATGAGCAGTTCTTC	CSATSNYEQFF
TRBV7-3	NA	TRBJ2-1	TRBD1	TGTGCCAGCAGCTTAGTCGAGGGGGCGCCCTACAATGAGCAGTTCTTC	CASSLVEGAPYNEQFF
TRBV5-5	NA	TRBJ1-4	TRBD1	TGTGCCAGCAGCCTCACTTCAGGGGGGAGTGAAAAACTGTTTTTT	CASSLTSGGSEKLFF
TRBV12-5	NA	TRBJ2-1	TRBD1	TGTGCTAGTGGTTTGGGGGACAGGTGGGTCTACAATGAGCAGTTCTTC	CASGLGDRWVYNEQFF
TRBV19	once	TRBJ1-5	NA	TGTGCCAGTATGCCCTTAGAATCGGGCAATCAGCCCCAGCATTTT	CASMPLESGNQPQHF
TRBV4-1	NA	TRBJ2-3	TRBD1	TGCGCCAGCAGCCTACAGGGGTCCGGCACAGATACGCAGTATTTT	CASSLQGSGTDTQYF
TRBV12-3/TRBV12-4	once	TRBJ1-1	NA	TGTGCCAGCAGGCCCCACGGGGGCACTGAAGCTTTCTTT	CASRPHGGTEAFF
TRBV5-1	few	TRBJ2-3	TRBD1	TGCGCCAGCAGCTTGCAGGACAGGGGACGGGATACGCAGTATTTT	CASSLQDRGRDTQYF
TRBV2	few	TRBJ1-2	TRBD1	TGTGCCTGGAGGGGGCGCGTCGGTGGCTACACCTTC	CAWRGRVGGYTF
TRBV15	few	TRBJ1-3	NA	TGTGCCACCAGCGGCAGGGCGGGGGGGATCCAAGGAAACACCATATATTTT	CATSGRAGGIQGNTIYF
TRBV6-6	NA	TRBJ1-4	NA	TGTGCCAGCAGTTACGGGCAGGTTAATGAAAAACTGTTTTTT	CASSYGQVNEKLFF
TRBV5-1	once	TRBJ2-7	TRBD2	TGCGCCAGCAGCCTAGGACTAGCGGGTACCCTCTACGAGCAGTACTTC	CASSLGLAGTLYEQYF
TRBV19	few	TRBJ2-7	NA	TGTGCCAGTAGTGACCCGTGGGAGAGCTCCTACGAGCAGTACTTC	CASSDPWESSYEQYF
TRBV6-5	few	TRBJ2-7	NA	TGTGCCACCGGGGAAGTGACGTCCGAGCAGTACTTC	CATGEVTSEQYF
TRBV7-2	NA	TRBJ2-2	TRBD2	TGTGCCAGCAGCCGGGACTATTACACCGGGGAGCTGTTTTTT	CASSRDYYTGELFF
TRBV7-3	NA	TRBJ2-2	TRBD2	TGTGCCAGCAGTCTAGCGGGAGGCCCAAACGGGGAGCTGTTTTTT	CASSLAGGPNGELFF
TRBV7-3	NA	TRBJ2-1	TRBD2	TGTGCCAGCAGCGCAGCGGGAGAGCAGTTCTTC	CASSAAGEQFF
TRBV30	NA	TRBJ2-2	NA	TGTGCCTGGAGTTCCAACGGGGACGGGGAGCTGTTTTTT	CAWSSNGDGELFF
TRBV4-2	NA	TRBJ1-1	NA	TGTGCCAGCAGCCAAGGCGGAATCCTGAACACTGAAGCTTTCTTT	CASSQGGILNTEAFF
TRBV6-2/TRBV6-3	few	TRBJ2-2	NA	TGTGCCAGCAGTTACCGCCGCGATACCGGGGAGCTGTTTTTT	CASSYRRDTGELFF
TRBV24-1	NA	TRBJ2-1	NA	TGTGCCACCAGTGACCCCAGGGCTAGAGCGGGTGAGCAGTTCTTC	CATSDPRARAGEQFF
TRBV20-1	NA	TRBJ2-1	TRBD2	TGCAGTGCTAGTCAAGCCGGGACTAGCGGGATCAATGAGCAGTTCTTC	CSASQAGTSGINEQFF
TRBV3-1/TRBV3-2	once	TRBJ2-2	TRBD2	TGTGCCAGCAGCCAAGTTGTGACTAGCGTGAACACCGGGGAGCTGTTTTTT	CASSQVVTSVNTGELFF
TRBV5-1	NA	TRBJ2-7	TRBD2	TGCGCCAGCGCTAGACTAGCTGAGAGCTCCTACGAGCAGTACTTC	CASARLAESSYEQYF
TRBV19	NA	TRBJ2-1	NA	TGTGCCAGTAGCCCTAGCCGAGAGCAGTTCTTC	CASSPSREQFF
TRBV7-8	few	TRBJ2-5	TRBD2	TGTGCCAGCAGCTTAGAACGGGGGGGGCGGGAGACCCAGTACTTC	CASSLERGGRETQYF
TRBV18	NA	TRBJ2-7	NA	TGTGCCAGCTCACCCGGGATCCGCTCGTACGAGCAGTACTTC	CASSPGIRSYEQYF
TRBV7-3	NA	TRBJ1-3	NA	TGTGCCAGCAGCCTCGGACAGGGAAACACCATATATTTT	CASSLGQGNTIYF
TRBV6-4	NA	TRBJ2-2	TRBD2	TGTGCCAGCAGTGTGGCTAGCGGCCTCACCGGGGAGCTGTTTTTT	CASSVASGLTGELFF
TRBV24-1	NA	TRBJ2-7	NA	TGTGCCACCCCCCCGTGGGACAAGAGCTACGAGCAGTACTTC	CATPPWDKSYEQYF
TRBV6-2/TRBV6-3	NA	TRBJ1-1	NA	TGTGCCAGCAGTTCGACACGGAACACTGAAGCTTTCTTT	CASSSTRNTEAFF
TRBV5-1	once	TRBJ2-2	TRBD2	TGCGCCAGCAGCTCTTTAGCGGGAAAGGGCGGGGAGCTGTTTTTT	CASSSLAGKGGELFF
TRBV11-2	NA	TRBJ2-7	TRBD1	TGTGCCAGCAGAAATATCCGGGACAGGGTCTACGAGCAGTACTTC	CASRNIRDRVYEQYF
TRBV7-9	NA	TRBJ2-1	TRBD2	TGTGCCAGCAGCCCCCTAGCGGTAGACTCCTACAATGAGCAGTTCTTC	CASSPLAVDSYNEQFF
TRBV29-1	NA	TRBJ1-5	NA	TGCAGCTCTGGGGAGGGATACAATCAGCCCCAGCATTTT	CSSGEGYNQPQHF
TRBV6-5	NA	TRBJ2-2	TRBD2	TGTGCCAGCAGTTCCCAACTAGCGGGAAACACCGGGGAGCTGTTTTTT	CASSSQLAGNTGELFF
TRBV5-1	NA	TRBJ2-3	TRBD2	TGCGCCACCCGACTAGCGGGATCAGATACGCAGTATTTT	CATRLAGSDTQYF